This T cell receptor beta chain stems from a study of blood T cells in healthy people across ages. Whole-study findings and limits: CMV status of donors was not determined, possibly confounding expanded clonotype changes. The unsorted PBMCs prevented any conclusive comparison of naive versus antigen-experienced cells.

This clonotype was recorded at least ten times. What it binds is unknown. A sample-barcoded 5' primer and a J-beta primer mix were used in a second PCR of roughly 6 to 11 cycles. At least 3 million CDR3-containing paired-end reads were obtained per sample. MiXCR, run by TCRdb on the 5' RACE reads, gives a single entry per CDR3 protein. The data show about 620,000 distinct CDR3 sequences, roughly half seen once. Losses at the gene ends were 5 bases for V and 0 bases for J; bases not matched to a gene: 5. The CDR3 totals 15 residues. Germline CDR1 reads SGHVS; CDR2 reads FQNEAQ. This TCR was sampled from a woman of 80 years or more in good health. Input material: blood. The chain combines TRBV7-8 with TRBJ1-1; 8 bases are a match to TRBD1. CDR3 loop: CASSPRTGMNTEAFF. Written as DNA, the CDR3 is TGTGCCAGCAGCCCTCGGACAGGGATGAACACTGAAGCTTTCTTT. Full variable domain (remainder filled in from reference TRBV7-8 and TRBJ1-1): GAGVSQSPRYKVAKRGQDVALRCDPISGHVSLFWYQQALGQGPEFLTYFQNEAQLDKSGLPSDRFFAERPEGSVSTLKIQRTQQEDSAVYLCASSPRTGMNTEAFFGQGTRLTVV.